This T cell receptor beta chain was captured in a study of shared clonotypes between healthy human individuals. There are a few counts of this clone. Every one of the donors was a Caucasian adult that lived in Nashville, Tennessee. Genomic DNA for unsorted samples was obtained from tens of millions of PBMCs. The authors' processing: Junction-only sequences without quality scores came from ImmunoSEQ, so filtering differed. Here immunoSEQ multiplex PCR was the method, and the copy in TCRdb shows in-frame clones only, minus some. That table supplies the V and J calls and clone size; D and trimming were determined from the DNA. The repertoire holds hundreds of thousands of clones, with 70% to 80% as singletons. The sample comprised PBMCs. The TCR comes from a woman aged 35 to 49 in good health. Some clones in this sample may be carry-over from other donors' samples.

CDR3: CASSQFRITGNTIYF. DNA for the CDR3: TGTGCCAGCAGCCAGTTCAGGATTACTGGAAACACCATATATTTT. The rearrangement links TRBV11-2 to TRBJ1-3; D not certain. The CDR3 is made up of 15 amino acids. Deletions cut 5 bases from V and 2 bases from J, with 13 bases between. Germline CDR1 is SGHAT and CDR2 is FQNNGV.